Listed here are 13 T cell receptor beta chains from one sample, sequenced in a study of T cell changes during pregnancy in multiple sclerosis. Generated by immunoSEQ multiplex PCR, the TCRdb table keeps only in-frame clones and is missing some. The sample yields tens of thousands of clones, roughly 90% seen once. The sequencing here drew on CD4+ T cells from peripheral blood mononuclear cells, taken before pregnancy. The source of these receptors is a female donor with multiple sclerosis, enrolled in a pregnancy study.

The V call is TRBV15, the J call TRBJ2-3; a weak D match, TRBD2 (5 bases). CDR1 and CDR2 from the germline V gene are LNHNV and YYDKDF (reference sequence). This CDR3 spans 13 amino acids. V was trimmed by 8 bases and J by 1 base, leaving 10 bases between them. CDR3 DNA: TGTGCCACCTGGACTCCCCGCACAGATACGCAGTATTTT. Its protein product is CATWTPRTDTQYF.

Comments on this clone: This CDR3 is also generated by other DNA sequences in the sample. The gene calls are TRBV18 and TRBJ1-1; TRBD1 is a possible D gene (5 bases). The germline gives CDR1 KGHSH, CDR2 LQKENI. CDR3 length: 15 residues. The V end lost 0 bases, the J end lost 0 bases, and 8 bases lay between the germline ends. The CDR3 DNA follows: TGTGCCAGCTCACCACCAAGGGGAATGAACACTGAAGCTTTCTTT. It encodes CASSPPRGMNTEAFF.

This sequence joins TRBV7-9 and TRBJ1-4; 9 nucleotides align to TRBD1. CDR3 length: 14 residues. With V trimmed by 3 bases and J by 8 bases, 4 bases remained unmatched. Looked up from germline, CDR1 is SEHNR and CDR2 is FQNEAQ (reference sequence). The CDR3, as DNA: TGTGCCAGCAGCTTCGGGACAGGGATGGAAAAACTGTTTTTT. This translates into CASSFGTGMEKLFF.

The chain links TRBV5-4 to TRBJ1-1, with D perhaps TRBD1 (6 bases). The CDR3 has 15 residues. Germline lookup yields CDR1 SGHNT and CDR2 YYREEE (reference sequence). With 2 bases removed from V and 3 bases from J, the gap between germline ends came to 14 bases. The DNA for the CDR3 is TGTGCCAGCAGCTTCGAGCAGGGGTGGGACACTGAAGCTTTCTTT. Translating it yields CASSFEQGWDTEAFF.

The CDR3 loop reads CASSPSQGARQYF. CDR3 in DNA: TGTGCCAGCAGCCCAAGCCAGGGGGCCCGGCAGTACTTC. V and J are TRBV7-3 and TRBJ2-7; 8 bases line up with TRBD1. The CDR3 consists of 13 residues. The V gene's germline CDR1 is SGHTA and CDR2 FQGTGA. The V and J ends lost 5 bases and 9 bases, in that order; junction bases with no gene match: 9. The full variable domain, with the rest looked up from reference TRBV7-3 and TRBJ2-7, is GAGVSQTPSNKVTEKGKYVELRCDPISGHTALYWYRQSLGQGPEFLIYFQGTGAADDSGLPNDRFFAVRPEGSVSTLKIQRTERGDSAVYLCASSPSQGARQYFGPGTRLTVT.

For the CDR3, the DNA is TGTGCCAGCAGCTTAGCGGGGGGACGAACCAGGGGGTATGGCTACACCTTC. This translates into CASSLAGGRTRGYGYTF. V is TRBV7-9 and J is TRBJ1-2; 7 bases agree with TRBD1. The V gene end was trimmed by 0 bases and the J gene end by 5 bases; junction bases not matched to a gene: 12. The CDR3 is 17 residues long. The germline V gene encodes CDR1 SEHNR and CDR2 FQNEAQ (reference sequence).

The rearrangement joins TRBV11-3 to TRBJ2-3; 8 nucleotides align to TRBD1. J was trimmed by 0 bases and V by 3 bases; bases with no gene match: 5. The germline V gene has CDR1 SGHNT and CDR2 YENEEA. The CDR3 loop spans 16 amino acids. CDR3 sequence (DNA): TGTGCCAGCAGCTTCGACAGGGGTCCTAGCACAGATACGCAGTATTTT. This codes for CASSFDRGPSTDTQYF.

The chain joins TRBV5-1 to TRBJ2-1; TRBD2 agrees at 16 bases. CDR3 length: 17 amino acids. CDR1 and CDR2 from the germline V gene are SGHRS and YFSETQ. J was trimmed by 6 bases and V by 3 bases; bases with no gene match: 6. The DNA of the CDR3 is TGCGCCAGCAGCTGGGGACTAGCGGGGGGGCCAAGCAATGAGCAGTTCTTC. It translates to CASSWGLAGGPSNEQFF.

DNA for the CDR3: TGTGCCAGCAGGACGCCGGGACAGGGAGGTAACGAGCAGTACTTC. Translating gives CASRTPGQGGNEQYF. The chain links TRBV28 to TRBJ2-7; 9 bases align to TRBD1. CDR3 length equals 15 residues. The V and J ends lost 6 bases and 5 bases, in that order; junction bases with no gene match: 11. Per germline, CDR1 MDHEN and CDR2 SYDVKM.

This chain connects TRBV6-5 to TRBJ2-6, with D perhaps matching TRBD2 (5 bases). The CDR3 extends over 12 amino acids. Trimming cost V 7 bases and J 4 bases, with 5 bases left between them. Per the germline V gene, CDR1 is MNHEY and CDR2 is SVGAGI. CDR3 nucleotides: TGTGCCAGCACGGGGGGGGCCAACGTCCTGACTTTC. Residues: CASTGGANVLTF.

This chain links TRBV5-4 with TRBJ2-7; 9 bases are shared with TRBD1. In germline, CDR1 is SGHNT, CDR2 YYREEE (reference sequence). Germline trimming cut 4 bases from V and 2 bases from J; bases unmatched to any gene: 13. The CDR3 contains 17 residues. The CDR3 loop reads CASSDITGTGIPYEQYF. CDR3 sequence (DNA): TGTGCCAGCAGCGACATCACCGGGACAGGGATTCCCTACGAGCAGTACTTC.

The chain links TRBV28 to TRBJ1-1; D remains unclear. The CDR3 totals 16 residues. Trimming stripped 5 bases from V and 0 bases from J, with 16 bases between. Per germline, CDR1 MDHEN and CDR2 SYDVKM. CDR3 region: CASSPHGIRMNTEAFF. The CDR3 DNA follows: TGTGCCAGCAGTCCCCACGGGATCCGGATGAACACTGAAGCTTTCTTT. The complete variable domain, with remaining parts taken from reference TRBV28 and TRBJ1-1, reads DVKVTQSSRYLVKRTGEKVFLECVQDMDHENMFWYRQDPGLGLRLIYFSYDVKMKEKGDIPEGYSVSREKKERFSLILESASTNQTSMYLCASSPHGIRMNTEAFFGQGTRLTVV.

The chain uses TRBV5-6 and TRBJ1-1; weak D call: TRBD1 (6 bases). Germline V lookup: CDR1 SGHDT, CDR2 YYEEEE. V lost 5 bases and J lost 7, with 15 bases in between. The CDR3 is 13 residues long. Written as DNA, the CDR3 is TGTGCCAGCAGTCGTGGACAGTCGGGTGAAGCTTTCTTT. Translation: CASSRGQSGEAFF. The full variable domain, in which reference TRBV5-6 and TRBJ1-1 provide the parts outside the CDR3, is DAGVTQSPTHLIKTRGQQVTLRCSPKSGHDTVSWYQQALGQGPQFIFQYYEEEERQRGNFPDRFSGHQFPNYSSELNVNALLLGDSALYLCASSRGQSGEAFFGQGTRLTVV.